Only a few counts were recorded for the clone carrying this TCR beta chain. The data were taken from a study of T cell clones after liver transplantation. Study background: Tolerance: complete withdrawal held at least one year, liver enzymes staying within twice normal. Samples came pre-transplant, pre-randomization before withdrawal, and post-randomization after withdrawal ended.

CD3+CD4+ and CD3+CD8+ cells were FACS-sorted from thawed unstimulated PBMCs. The germline gives CDR1 WSHSY, CDR2 SAAADI. The CDR3 contains 16 residues. Trimming took 4 bases from V and 0 from J; bases not matched to a gene: 6. Sequencing used immunoSEQ multiplex PCR; TCRdb keeps in-frame clones, though not all of them. The sample has 40,000 to 55,000 clones, 65% to 80% seen once. This sample comprised CD4+ T cells from blood, obtained more than 52 months after liver transplant. This sequence was found in a human patient who received a liver transplant. Some of the T cells may derive from the graft donor. The chain couples TRBV10-2 to TRBJ1-5; 7 positions match TRBD1. CDR3 bases: TGCGCCAGCAGTGTCGGGACAGCAAGTAGCAATCAGCCCCAGCATTTT. This gives the protein CASSVGTASSNQPQHF.